This TCR beta chain emerged from a study of radiation and T cells in renal cell carcinoma. Here immunoSEQ multiplex PCR was the method, and the copy in TCRdb shows in-frame clones only, minus some. The table lists more than 20,000 clones, nearly 80% of them singletons. Germline V gene lookup returns CDR1 KGHSH and CDR2 LQKENI. The CDR3 contains 13 residues. V lost 3 bases and J lost 6, with 12 bases in between. This clone was observed once. Time point in this sample: baseline pretreatment blood. Treatment of the sample: 15 Gy SBRT to primary tumor, nephrectomy 4 weeks later. The sequenced sample was blood, obtained from a patient whose treatment included radiotherapy and nephrectomy. V is TRBV18 and J is TRBJ2-7; D is possibly TRBD2 (5 bases). This receptor was taken from a man in his 60s with renal cell carcinoma. CDR3 region: CASSPVGGGEQYF. CDR3 bases: TGTGCCAGCTCACCCGTCGGCGGAGGCGAGCAGTACTTC. Together with reference TRBV18 and TRBJ2-7, the CDR3 gives the full variable domain: NAGVMQNPRHLVRRRGQEARLRCSPMKGHSHVYWYRQLPEEGLKFMVYLQKENIIDESGMPKERFSAEFPKEGPSILRIQQVVRGDSAAYFCASSPVGGGEQYFGPGTRLTVT.